A selection of T cell receptor beta chains follows, all from one sample in a study of blood T cells in healthy people across ages. TCRdb re-called the 5' RACE reads through MiXCR, storing one row per CDR3 protein. The sample lists about 720,000 distinct CDR3 sequences, approximately 22% occurring once. The material sequenced was blood. The receptors come from a man between 70 and 80 years old in good health. CDR3s include the opening cysteine and the closing phenylalanine or tryptophan. Each record gives: clone size, D gene, J gene, V gene, CDR3 protein, CDR3 DNA. A D gene is named only where the DNA matches it firmly. A row's size may be missing; if present it is once, few, many or a size class.

clone_size: .
d_call: .
j_call: TRBJ2-5
v_call: TRBV3-1
cdr3_aa: CASSQYSGLQETQYF
cdr3_nt: TGTGCCAGCAGCCAATATTCAGGCCTCCAAGAGACCCAGTACTTC

clone_size: many
d_call: .
j_call: TRBJ2-1
v_call: TRBV6-5
cdr3_aa: CASSFRAYNEQFF
cdr3_nt: TGTGCCAGCAGTTTTCGCGCATACAATGAGCAGTTCTTC

clone_size: .
d_call: .
j_call: TRBJ2-1
v_call: TRBV29-1
cdr3_aa: CSVGRWSSSYNEQFF
cdr3_nt: TGCAGCGTTGGGCGTTGGTCCAGCTCCTACAATGAGCAGTTCTTC

clone_size: .
d_call: .
j_call: TRBJ1-4
v_call: TRBV7-9
cdr3_aa: CASSFGDGNEKLFF
cdr3_nt: TGTGCCAGCAGCTTCGGGGACGGTAATGAAAAACTGTTTTTT

clone_size: .
d_call: .
j_call: TRBJ2-7
v_call: TRBV20-1
cdr3_aa: CRAVWNYEQYF
cdr3_nt: TGCCGTGCTGTATGGAATTACGAGCAGTACTTC

clone_size: .
d_call: .
j_call: TRBJ1-2
v_call: TRBV3-1
cdr3_aa: CASSHQDRESGYTF
cdr3_nt: TGTGCCAGCAGCCACCAGGACCGGGAGTCCGGCTACACCTTC

clone_size: .
d_call: .
j_call: TRBJ2-7
v_call: TRBV6-1
cdr3_aa: CASSEALGPLYEQYF
cdr3_nt: TGTGCCAGCAGTGAAGCATTAGGGCCCCTCTACGAGCAGTACTTC

clone_size: few
d_call: .
j_call: TRBJ2-3
v_call: TRBV3-1
cdr3_aa: CASSQEDFTRGSDTQYF
cdr3_nt: TGTGCCAGCAGCCAAGAAGACTTTACCCGTGGGTCAGATACGCAGTATTTT

clone_size: .
d_call: .
j_call: TRBJ1-4
v_call: TRBV15
cdr3_aa: CATSSGQRAANEKLFF
cdr3_nt: TGTGCCACCAGCAGTGGTCAGCGAGCTGCTAATGAAAAACTGTTTTTT

clone_size: .
d_call: TRBD2
j_call: TRBJ2-1
v_call: TRBV9
cdr3_aa: CASSHDLREEGYNEQFF
cdr3_nt: TGTGCCAGCAGCCACGACCTTCGGGAGGAAGGATACAATGAGCAGTTCTTC